This T cell receptor beta chain was sequenced during a study of T cell changes during pregnancy in multiple sclerosis. Losses at the gene ends were 5 bases for V and 3 bases for J; bases not matched to a gene: 5. The CDR3 spans 15 residues. Germline V lookup: CDR1 SGHVS, CDR2 FQNEAQ. Measured with immunoSEQ multiplex PCR; TCRdb has only the in-frame clones, and not every one. Among more than 60,000 clones listed, roughly 92% were seen once. The TCR sequence derives from a female donor with multiple sclerosis, enrolled in a pregnancy study. The sample was peripheral blood, taken in the second trimester of pregnancy. The chain combines TRBV7-8 with TRBJ1-5, with 9 bases fitting TRBD1. The CDR3: CASSPGTGSNQPQHF. In DNA form, the CDR3 reads TGTGCCAGCAGCCCGGGGACAGGGTCCAATCAGCCCCAGCATTTT.